One sample yielded the 27 T cell receptor beta chains listed below, sequenced in a study of T-cell reconstitution after alpha-beta-depleted transplantation in children. TCRbeta library preparation incorporated unique molecular identifiers. TCRdb recomputed calls from the PCR reads with MiXCR, one row per CDR3 protein. The sample shows 800,000 to 1,000,000 distinct CDR3 sequences, roughly 29% of them seen only once. This specimen consisted of PBMCs, mostly from graft donor cells, obtained 360 days after TCRalphabeta/CD19-depleted stem cell transplant. The receptors were gathered from a boy less than two years old who had a stem cell transplant for SCID, so the T cells may come from the graft donor.

In its sample, this clonotype was seen a few times. The chain links TRBV7-9 to TRBJ1-4; tentative D call: TRBD1 (6 bases). The V end lost 5 bases, the J end lost 6 bases, and 16 bases lay between the germline ends. This CDR3 comprises 15 residues. From germline, CDR1 is SEHNR and CDR2 FQNEAQ (reference sequence). CDR3 sequence (DNA): TGTGCCAGCAGCCCCGGGGGGGCGAGGGATGAAAAACTGTTTTTT. Translation: CASSPGGARDEKLFF.

This clonotype was counted a few times. The rearrangement uses TRBV11-2 and TRBJ2-3; a possible D gene is TRBD2 (5 bases). CDR3 length: 13 residues. Trimming took off 5 bases at V and 8 bases at J, with 14 bases between the two ends. Germline lookup yields CDR1 SGHAT and CDR2 FQNNGV. The DNA of the CDR3 is TGTGCCAGCAGCCCTAAGGTCCGGGGTACGCAGTATTTT. Encoded protein: CASSPKVRGTQYF.

The V call is TRBV7-3, the J call TRBJ2-1; TRBD1 matches at 9 bases. V gave up 3 bases and J gave up 6 bases; unmatched junction bases: 3. The CDR3 sequence is 14 residues long. The germline CDR1 and CDR2 sequences are SGHTA and FQGTGA. CDR3 DNA: TGTGCCAGCAGCTTCCAGGGACAGGGCAATGAGCAGTTCTTC. It specifies CASSFQGQGNEQFF.

This clonotype has ten or more counts. In DNA form, the CDR3 reads TGCGCCAGCAGCTTGGGCGGGACTAGCGGCGGGGATACGCAGTATTTT. It translates to CASSLGGTSGGDTQYF. This chain connects TRBV5-1 to TRBJ2-3; 11 bases line up with TRBD2. CDR1 and CDR2 from the germline V gene are SGHRS and YFSETQ. The CDR3 loop spans 16 amino acids. V gave up 0 bases and J gave up 6 bases; unmatched junction bases: 6.

This clonotype appeared a few times. The J gene is TRBJ2-1, the V gene TRBV24-1, with 7 bases identical to TRBD1. Trimming took 3 bases from V and 8 from J; bases not matched to a gene: 12. The germline V gene has CDR1 KGHDR and CDR2 SFDVKD. The CDR3 consists of 16 residues. DNA for the CDR3: TGTGCCACCAGTGATGAGGACAGGCCGACATGGGATGAGCAGTTCTTC. Its translation is CATSDEDRPTWDEQFF.

The chain carries TRBV5-1 and TRBJ2-7; no clear D gene. Germline lookup yields CDR1 SGHRS and CDR2 YFSETQ. The CDR3 is 14 amino acids. V was cut by 2 bases and J by 0 bases, with 9 bases left in between. This CDR3 is CASSFQPTSYEQYF. CDR3 nucleotide sequence: TGCGCCAGCAGCTTCCAGCCTACCTCCTACGAGCAGTACTTC.

The genes are TRBV28 and TRBJ2-3; weak D call: TRBD2 (5 bases). The CDR3 spans 12 residues. V lost 7 bases, J lost 7 bases, and 12 bases lay in between. From germline, CDR1 is MDHEN and CDR2 SYDVKM. In DNA form, the CDR3 reads TGTGCCAGCACCCCAGACTACTATACGCAGTATTTT. Residues: CASTPDYYTQYF.

This clonotype has more than one count but fewer than ten. V is TRBV6-5 and J is TRBJ2-5; TRBD2 matches 7 bases. The CDR3 contains 15 residues. Germline CDR1 is MNHEY and CDR2 is SVGAGI. V shed 0 bases, J shed 4 bases, and the junction held 5 bases outside the gene matches. CDR3 residues: CASSYSVGGGETQYF. As DNA, the CDR3 is TGTGCCAGCAGTTACTCGGTGGGGGGGGGAGAGACCCAGTACTTC.

The chain combines TRBV15 with TRBJ2-2; the D is unclear. The CDR3 loop spans 13 amino acids. CDR1 LNHNV and CDR2 YYDKDF come from the germline V gene (reference sequence). Trimming pared 0 bases from V and 11 bases from J, leaving 10 bases between. CDR3 loop: CATSRDLREELFF. For the CDR3, the DNA is TGTGCCACCAGCAGAGATTTAAGGGAAGAGCTGTTTTTT.

The chain recombines TRBV6-2 or TRBV6-3 with TRBJ2-1; perhaps D is TRBD1 or TRBD2 (5 bases each). Germline values: CDR1 MNHEY, CDR2 SVGEGT. The CDR3 length is 16 residues. Trimming pared 4 bases from V and 7 bases from J, leaving 20 bases between. The DNA of the CDR3 is TGTGCCAGCAGTTCCCGGCTCAGGGACGTACAGAATGAGCAGTTCTTC. Translating gives CASSSRLRDVQNEQFF.

The rearrangement links TRBV12-3 or TRBV12-4 to TRBJ1-2; D might be TRBD1 (5 bases). The CDR3 sequence is 17 residues long. V shed 5 bases and J shed 8 bases, with 27 bases lying between them. The CDR3 here is CASSSPGKRGGGMGYTF. CDR3 DNA: TGTGCCAGCAGTAGCCCAGGGAAGAGGGGTGGAGGCATGGGCTACACCTTC.

This clonotype was observed a few times. The rearrangement links TRBV11-2 to TRBJ1-1, with D perhaps TRBD1 (6 bases). CDR1 is SGHAT and CDR2 is FQNNGV in the germline V gene. The V end was cut by 6 bases, the J end by 1 base, with 15 bases between. The CDR3 spans 15 residues. CDR3 in amino acids: CASRNTGYGNTEAFF. CDR3 DNA sequence: TGTGCCAGCAGAAATACAGGGTACGGGAACACTGAAGCTTTCTTT. Looking up the rest from reference TRBV11-2 and TRBJ1-1 gives the full variable domain: EAGVAQSPRYKIIEKRQSVAFWCNPISGHATLYWYQQILGQGPKLLIQFQNNGVVDDSQLPKDRFSAERLKGVDSTLKIQPAKLEDSAVYLCASRNTGYGNTEAFFGQGTRLTVV.

The chain links TRBV7-9 to TRBJ1-2; 9 bases agree with TRBD1. After removal of 3 bases from V and 3 bases from J, the junction contained 5 bases not matched to a gene. Germline loops: CDR1 SEHNR, CDR2 FQNEAQ (reference sequence). This CDR3 comprises 15 residues. The CDR3 is CASSFTGGTDYGYTF. The CDR3 region has the DNA TGTGCCAGCAGCTTTACAGGGGGCACTGACTATGGCTACACCTTC.

The V call is TRBV5-5, the J call TRBJ1-2; TRBD1 might be the D (5 bases). With 2 bases removed from V and 4 bases from J, the gap between germline ends came to 15 bases. CDR3 length: 15 amino acids. Germline V lookup: CDR1 SGHKS, CDR2 YYEKEE (reference sequence). The CDR3 DNA follows: TGTGCCAGCAGCTTATTGAGGGACCCACTCTATGGCTACACCTTC. Residues: CASSLLRDPLYGYTF.

This clonotype occurred many times. The chain is built from TRBV5-1 and TRBJ2-1; a weak D match, TRBD2 (6 bases). Germline lookup yields CDR1 SGHRS and CDR2 YFSETQ. Trimming shortened V by 0 bases and J by 6 bases, and 13 bases separated the two germline ends. The CDR3 totals 15 residues. CDR3 amino acids: CASSLAFGGGNEQFF. DNA for the CDR3: TGCGCCAGCAGCTTGGCCTTCGGGGGAGGCAATGAGCAGTTCTTC. Full variable domain (outside the CDR3, taken from reference TRBV5-1 and TRBJ2-1): KAGVTQTPRYLIKTRGQQVTLSCSPISGHRSVSWYQQTPGQGLQFLFEYFSETQRNKGNFPGRFSGRQFSNSRSEMNVSTLELGDSALYLCASSLAFGGGNEQFFGPGTRLTVL.

V usage is TRBV5-1 and J usage is TRBJ1-3; D is undetermined. The V gene's germline CDR1 is SGHRS and CDR2 YFSETQ. This CDR3 contains 14 residues. Trimming shortened V by 0 bases and J by 2 bases, and 6 bases separated the two germline ends. CDR3 sequence: CASSLDVTGNTIYF. The CDR3 nucleotides read TGCGCCAGCAGCTTGGACGTGACTGGAAACACCATATATTTT.

This clonotype was seen a few times. V and J are TRBV4-3 and TRBJ1-1; weak D call: TRBD1 (5 bases). The CDR3 is 15 residues long. The V end lost 0 bases, the J end lost 0 bases, and 8 bases lay between the germline ends. The germline V gene encodes CDR1 LGHNA and CDR2 YSLEER. This CDR3 reads CASSQDGTMNTEAFF. The CDR3 nucleotides read TGCGCCAGCAGCCAAGACGGGACCATGAACACTGAAGCTTTCTTT.

The chain employs TRBV7-9 and TRBJ1-2; unclear D gene. Germline CDR1 reads SEHNR; CDR2 reads FQNEAQ (reference sequence). This CDR3 region has 16 residues. V lost 0 bases and J 0 bases, leaving 11 bases between the germline ends. CDR3 coding DNA: TGTGCCAGCAGCTTAGCGGCGGCAGGAGCTAACTATGGCTACACCTTC. Encoded protein: CASSLAAAGANYGYTF. Full variable domain (remainder filled in from reference TRBV7-9 and TRBJ1-2): DTGVSQNPRHKITKRGQNVTFRCDPISEHNRLYWYRQTLGQGPEFLTYFQNEAQLEKSRLLSDRFSAERPKGSFSTLEIQRTEQGDSAMYLCASSLAAAGANYGYTFGSGTRLTVV.

V gene TRBV15 combines with J gene TRBJ2-3; 13 bases align to TRBD2. Per germline, CDR1 LNHNV and CDR2 YYDKDF (reference sequence). The length of the CDR3 is 17 residues. Losses at the gene ends were 5 bases for V and 1 base for J; bases not matched to a gene: 6. CDR3 region: CATSRFGTSGGTDTQYF. For the CDR3, the DNA is TGTGCCACCAGCCGATTTGGGACTAGCGGGGGCACAGATACGCAGTATTTT.

The genes are TRBV10-3 and TRBJ2-5; TRBD1 or TRBD2 may be the D gene (6 bases each). V was clipped by 0 bases and J by 2 bases, with 13 bases between them. Germline V gene lookup returns CDR1 ENHRY and CDR2 SYGVKD. The CDR3 loop spans 16 amino acids. The CDR3 region is CAISESGAGSQETQYF. The CDR3 nucleotides read TGTGCCATCAGTGAGTCGGGGGCGGGGAGTCAAGAGACCCAGTACTTC.

This clonotype was found a few times. This sequence joins TRBV15 and TRBJ1-1; no reliable D call. This CDR3 comprises 15 residues. Trimming removed 5 bases from V and 0 bases from J, with 13 bases in between. Germline values: CDR1 LNHNV, CDR2 YYDKDF (reference sequence). CDR3 DNA sequence: TGTGCCACCAGCGTCGGACTGTCCCTGAACACTGAAGCTTTCTTT. Its protein product is CATSVGLSLNTEAFF.

CDR3: CASSFRGSEAFF. CDR3 DNA sequence: TGTGCCAGCAGTTTTAGGGGTTCTGAAGCTTTCTTT. The chain couples TRBV12-3 or TRBV12-4 to TRBJ1-1; tentative D call: TRBD1 (5 bases). The CDR3 extends over 12 amino acids. Trimming removed 3 bases from V and 6 bases from J, with 8 bases in between.

About this clonotype: The junction and the germline gene differ at one end; a read error may be behind it. V gene TRBV20-1 combines with J gene TRBJ2-1, with 13 bases that match TRBD2. CDR1 is DFQATT and CDR2 is SNEGSKA in the germline V gene (reference sequence). The CDR3 is 16 residues long. CDR3: CCASAGLAGAYNEQFF. The CDR3 DNA sequence: TGCTGTGCTAGCGCCGGACTAGCGGGGGCCTACAATGAGCAGTTCTTC.

The sample holds a few counts of this clonotype. This sequence joins TRBV6-1 and TRBJ2-3, with 12 bases lining up with TRBD1. Germline V lookup: CDR1 MNHNS, CDR2 SASEGT. The CDR3 has 16 residues. V lost 6 bases, J lost 1 base, and 5 bases stayed unmatched. The CDR3 region has the DNA TGTGCCAGCAGAAGCGGGACAGGGGGCGGCACAGATACGCAGTATTTT. It codes for CASRSGTGGGTDTQYF.

This clonotype was seen only a few times. The chain combines TRBV5-1 with TRBJ2-7, with D perhaps TRBD2 (5 bases). The CDR3 is 12 amino acids. V was trimmed by 4 bases and J by 4 bases, leaving 9 bases between them. Germline V CDR1 and CDR2: SGHRS, YFSETQ. The CDR3 region is CASSPEVYEQYF. In nucleotides, the CDR3 is TGCGCCAGCAGCCCGGAGGTGTACGAGCAGTACTTC.

The chain couples TRBV12-3 or TRBV12-4 to TRBJ1-1; no definite D call. This CDR3 has 17 amino acids. V lost 2 bases and J lost 0, with 16 bases in between. CDR3 nucleotide sequence: TGTGCCAGCAGTTTAAAGGAGGTTGATGGGATGAACACTGAAGCTTTCTTT. Residues: CASSLKEVDGMNTEAFF.

This clonotype came up a few times. V usage is TRBV20-1 and J usage is TRBJ2-4, with TRBD2 as a possible D gene (6 bases). The CDR3 extends over 12 amino acids. The ends were cut back, 5 bases at V and 8 bases at J, with 13 bases in the middle. Germline lookup yields CDR1 DFQATT and CDR2 SNEGSKA (reference sequence). This chain's CDR3 is CSAGPSVDIQYF. CDR3 DNA sequence: TGCAGTGCTGGGCCTAGCGTCGACATTCAGTACTTC.